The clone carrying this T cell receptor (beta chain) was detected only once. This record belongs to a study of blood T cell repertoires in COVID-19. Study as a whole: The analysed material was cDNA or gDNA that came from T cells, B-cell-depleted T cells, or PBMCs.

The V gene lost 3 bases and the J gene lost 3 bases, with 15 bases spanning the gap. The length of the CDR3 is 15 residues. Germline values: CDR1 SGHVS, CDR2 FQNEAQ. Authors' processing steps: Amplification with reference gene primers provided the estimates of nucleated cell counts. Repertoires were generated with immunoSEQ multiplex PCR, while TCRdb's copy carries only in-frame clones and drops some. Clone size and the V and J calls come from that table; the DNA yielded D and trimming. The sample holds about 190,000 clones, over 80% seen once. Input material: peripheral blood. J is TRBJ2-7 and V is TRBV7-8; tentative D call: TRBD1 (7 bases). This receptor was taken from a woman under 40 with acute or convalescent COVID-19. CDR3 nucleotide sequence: TGTGCCAGCAGCTTCACCAGACAGGGAGGCTACGAGCAGTACTTC. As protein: CASSFTRQGGYEQYF. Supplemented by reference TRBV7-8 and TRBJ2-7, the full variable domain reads GAGVSQSPRYKVAKRGQDVALRCDPISGHVSLFWYQQALGQGPEFLTYFQNEAQLDKSGLPSDRFFAERPEGSVSTLKIQRTQQEDSAVYLCASSFTRQGGYEQYFGPGTRLTVT.